This TCR beta chain was obtained from a study of identical twins' blood T cells. Six healthy women, forming three identical twin pairs, donated samples. Original processing methods: Each donor had about 100,000 to nearly 550,000 clonotypes. TCRdb used MiXCR to reprocess the 5' RACE reads, holding one entry per CDR3 protein. These V and J calls rely on TCRdb rather than the paper's analysis. The sample lists roughly 340,000 distinct CDR3 sequences; over 25% were seen once. Study-wide points: Top TCRbeta clonotypes were shared more with twin than unrelated donors. V gene usage reportedly matched far better within twin pairs than unrelated donors.

A remark on this clonotype: The target antigen is unknown.

Trimming cost V 3 bases and J 8 bases, with 11 bases left between them. The CDR3 is made up of 13 amino acids. Germline assignment: CDR1 ENHRY and CDR2 SYGVKD. This chain joins TRBV10-3 and TRBJ2-1; no clear D. This receptor was identified in a woman aged 18-49 years in good health. Sequenced: PBMCs. This CDR3 reads CAISDGPRDEQFF. As DNA, the CDR3 is TGTGCCATCAGTGATGGCCCTCGGGATGAGCAGTTCTTC.